This TCR beta chain was sequenced in a study of neurological immune-mediated disorders. TCRdb called the 5' RACE reads again in MiXCR, with one record for every CDR3 protein. The data contain some 24,000 distinct CDR3 sequences, 13% of them singletons. This clonotype appeared many times. Germline CDR1 is SGHRS and CDR2 is YFSETQ. This CDR3 has 12 residues. Between the trimmed V and J ends, which lost 7 bases and 6 bases, there was a span of 11 bases. Sequenced sample: PBMCs. The sequence was collected from a woman aged 40-49 years with HTLV-1-associated myelopathy (HAM/TSP). The J gene is TRBJ2-1, the V gene TRBV5-1; D not resolved. The CDR3 DNA is TGCGCCAGCGGCCCGTCTAGCAATGAGCAGTTCTTC. Its translation is CASGPSSNEQFF.